These 20 T cell receptor beta chains were sequenced from one sample in a study of cytomegalovirus exposure and HLA in healthy donors. Primers: 60 Vbeta forward and 13 Jbeta reverse. Repertoires were generated with immunoSEQ multiplex PCR, while TCRdb's copy carries only in-frame clones and drops some. This table has some 200,000 clones, approximately 78% appearing once. The material sequenced was PBMCs. Receptor source: a woman aged 35 to 49 in good health and CMV-seronegative.

The chain carries TRBV19 and TRBJ1-1, with TRBD1 matching 7 bases. CDR1 and CDR2 from the germline V gene are LNHDA and SQIVND (reference sequence). V dropped 3 bases and J dropped 5; count of bases not matched to a gene: 6. The CDR3 has 14 amino acids. The CDR3 loop is CASSMWQGVTEAFF. The CDR3 nucleotides read TGTGCCAGTAGTATGTGGCAGGGGGTGACTGAAGCTTTCTTT. Complete variable domain (other parts from reference TRBV19 and TRBJ1-1): DGGITQSPKYLFRKEGQNVTLSCEQNLNHDAMYWYRQDPGQGLRLIYYSQIVNDFQKGDIAEGYSVSREKKESFPLTVTSAQKNPTAFYLCASSMWQGVTEAFFGQGTRLTVV.

The V and J genes are TRBV9 and TRBJ1-1; 9 bases line up with TRBD1. The ends lost 3 bases at V and 1 base at J; junction bases unmatched: 4. Germline loops: CDR1 SGDLS, CDR2 YYNGEE. CDR3 length: 15 amino acids. The CDR3 reads CASSATGGENTEAFF. The CDR3 bases are TGTGCCAGCAGCGCGACAGGGGGTGAGAACACTGAAGCTTTCTTT.

A few counts support this clone. The chain links TRBV6-5 to TRBJ2-2, with a tentative D call TRBD1 (6 bases). V was trimmed by 3 bases and J by 5 bases, leaving 13 bases between them. This CDR3 region has 15 residues. Germline assignment: CDR1 MNHEY and CDR2 SVGAGI. The CDR3 DNA reads as TGTGCCAGCAGTTATCAGGGGATGAGAACCGGGGAGCTGTTTTTT. Amino acids: CASSYQGMRTGELFF.

The V call is TRBV7-3, the J call TRBJ1-1, with D maybe TRBD1 (5 bases). The length of the CDR3 is 16 residues. Germline V gene data show CDR1 as SGHTA and CDR2 as FQGTGA. Trimming cost V 5 bases and J 7 bases, with 23 bases left between them. CDR3 amino acids: CASSRHLLQGGSEAFF. Written as DNA, the CDR3 is TGTGCCAGCAGCCGCCACCTACTCCAGGGAGGGAGTGAAGCTTTCTTT.

The rearrangement joins TRBV7-9 to TRBJ2-3; D is possibly TRBD2 (6 bases). V was shortened by 3 bases and J by 5 bases, with 15 bases between the two germline ends. Germline V CDR1 and CDR2: SEHNR, FQNEAQ (reference sequence). The CDR3 extends over 15 amino acids. CDR3 sequence: CASSFMRRAKDTQYF. The CDR3, as DNA: TGTGCCAGCAGCTTCATGAGGAGGGCCAAAGATACGCAGTATTTT.

Here the CDR3 DNA reads TGTGCCAGCAGCACCCGACCGACCGGGACAGGTCCGGAGACCCAGTACTTC. Residues: CASSTRPTGTGPETQYF. The rearrangement links TRBV7-7 to TRBJ2-5; 8 bases are a match to TRBD1. V was clipped by 5 bases and J by 5 bases; unmatched bases: 16. The CDR3 consists of 17 residues. CDR1 and CDR2 from the germline V gene are SSHAT and FNYEAQ (reference sequence).

This clone was recorded a few times. The chain has TRBV28 and TRBJ1-2; a weak D match, TRBD1 (6 bases). The germline V gene encodes CDR1 MDHEN and CDR2 SYDVKM. V was pared by 4 bases and J by 8 bases, with 20 bases between. CDR3 length: 15 amino acids. The CDR3 nucleotides are TGTGCCAGCAGTTGGAAAGGGGGGGCCTTTTACGGCTACACCTTC. Translating gives CASSWKGGAFYGYTF.

This sequence joins TRBV14 and TRBJ2-5, with 10 bases matching TRBD1. CDR1 SGHDN and CDR2 FVKESK come from the germline V gene. V trimming: 4 bases; J trimming: 5 bases; junction bases outside the gene matches: 7. CDR3 length: 15 residues. The CDR3 DNA follows: TGTGCCAGCAGCCCGGGACAGGGGTTTGGCGAGACCCAGTACTTC. This sequence encodes CASSPGQGFGETQYF.

The chain couples TRBV28 to TRBJ1-1; no reliable D call. CDR3 size: 9 residues. The germline V and J ends were trimmed by 5 bases and 14 bases, with 9 bases remaining between them. Germline CDR1 and CDR2: MDHEN and SYDVKM. In nucleotides, the CDR3 is TGTGCCAGCAGTCCCCCTTCGTTCTTT. This translates into CASSPPSFF.

The rearrangement uses TRBV5-4 and TRBJ2-7, with a weak D call TRBD2 (5 bases). The CDR3 extends over 13 amino acids. Trimming removed 3 bases at V and 7 bases at J, with 14 bases between. The germline CDR1 and CDR2 sequences are SGHNT and YYREEE (reference sequence). CDR3: CASSWSLGEEQYF. CDR3 DNA: TGTGCCAGCAGCTGGAGTCTGGGAGAAGAGCAGTACTTC.

The sample holds a few counts of this clone. V gene TRBV9 combines with J gene TRBJ1-2, with TRBD1 matching 7 bases. Germline V CDR1 and CDR2: SGDLS, YYNGEE. CDR3 length: 15 amino acids. V shed 0 bases, J shed 4 bases, and the junction held 6 bases outside the gene matches. The CDR3 region has the DNA TGTGCCAGCAGCGTAGCTGTGACAGGGCCCTATGGCTACACCTTC. It codes for CASSVAVTGPYGYTF.

The V and J genes are TRBV7-9 and TRBJ1-4, with TRBD1 matching over 8 bases. The CDR3 consists of 15 residues. Trimming removed 5 bases from V and 5 bases from J; junction bases left unmatched: 7. Germline V gene lookup returns CDR1 SEHNR and CDR2 FQNEAQ (reference sequence). The CDR3 bases are TGTGCCAGCAGCAGAAACGACAGGGGCAATGAAAAACTGTTTTTT. Translating it yields CASSRNDRGNEKLFF.

This clone has a single count. This chain uses TRBV18 with TRBJ1-1, with 10 positions matching TRBD1. Germline V gene sequence: CDR1 KGHSH, CDR2 LQKENI. V lost 5 bases and J lost 6; bases outside the gene matches: 3. The CDR3 contains 13 residues. The CDR3 reads CASSAGTGAEAFF. The CDR3 DNA is TGTGCCAGCTCAGCGGGGACAGGGGCTGAAGCTTTCTTT.

This chain links TRBV19 with TRBJ2-5, with 9 positions matching TRBD2. Germline V gene lookup returns CDR1 LNHDA and CDR2 SQIVND (reference sequence). This CDR3 is built from 13 residues. V lost 5 bases, J lost 5 bases, and 3 bases stayed unmatched. The CDR3 here is CASSAAGGETQYF. For the CDR3, the DNA is TGTGCCAGTAGTGCGGCGGGAGGGGAGACCCAGTACTTC. Variable domain in full (rest from reference TRBV19 and TRBJ2-5): DGGITQSPKYLFRKEGQNVTLSCEQNLNHDAMYWYRQDPGQGLRLIYYSQIVNDFQKGDIAEGYSVSREKKESFPLTVTSAQKNPTAFYLCASSAAGGETQYFGPGTRLLVL.

The chain recombines TRBV5-1 with TRBJ2-1, with 13 nucleotides matching TRBD2. V gave up 4 bases and J gave up 6 bases; unmatched junction bases: 7. This CDR3 contains 16 residues. CDR1 is SGHRS and CDR2 is YFSETQ in the germline V gene. The DNA of the CDR3 is TGCGCCAGCAGCCCGCCAGGGACTAGCGGGATCAATGAGCAGTTCTTC. Protein sequence: CASSPPGTSGINEQFF.

The chain couples TRBV28 to TRBJ1-5, with D uncertain. The CDR3 runs to 15 residues. Germline CDR1 is MDHEN and CDR2 is SYDVKM. V lost 4 bases to trimming and J lost 1 base, with 11 bases between them. CDR3 amino acids: CASSSTPGSNQPQHF. The CDR3, as DNA: TGTGCCAGCAGTTCGACCCCAGGAAGCAATCAGCCCCAGCATTTT.

This chain uses TRBV27 with TRBJ1-5, with 7 positions matching TRBD1. Unmatched junction bases numbered 18, after V lost 5 bases and J lost 2 bases. The germline gives CDR1 MNHEY, CDR2 SMNVEV (reference sequence). This CDR3 has 19 amino acids. The CDR3 is CASSRISSTDRAGNQPQHF. The CDR3 DNA is TGTGCCAGCAGTAGAATTTCTTCTACCGACAGGGCGGGCAATCAGCCCCAGCATTTT.

The chain carries TRBV28 and TRBJ1-1, with 9 bases lining up with TRBD1. The CDR3 loop spans 17 amino acids. In germline, CDR1 is MDHEN, CDR2 SYDVKM. The junction had 10 bases not matched to a gene; V was cut back by 4 bases and J by 1 base. CDR3 residues: CASSSEGQGSRNTEAFF. The CDR3 DNA sequence: TGTGCCAGCAGTTCCGAGGGACAGGGTAGTAGGAACACTGAAGCTTTCTTT.

This clone showed up just once. The CDR3 DNA follows: TGTGCCAGCAGCTGGGGGCCCTACGAGCAGTACTTC. Its protein product is CASSWGPYEQYF. The chain couples TRBV5-4 to TRBJ2-7; the D gene is possibly TRBD1 (6 bases). Germline CDR1 SGHNT, CDR2 YYREEE (reference sequence). The CDR3 runs 12 residues. The V gene lost 3 bases and the J gene lost 2 bases, with 6 bases spanning the gap.

This sequence joins TRBV9 and TRBJ2-1, with TRBD1 as a possible D gene (6 bases). Between the trimmed V and J ends, which lost 8 bases and 1 base, there was a span of 16 bases. This CDR3 region has 15 residues. The germline V gene encodes CDR1 SGDLS and CDR2 YYNGEE. CDR3 in DNA: TGTGCCAGTTCGACATGGACAGCATCCTACAATGAGCAGTTCTTC. It encodes CASSTWTASYNEQFF.